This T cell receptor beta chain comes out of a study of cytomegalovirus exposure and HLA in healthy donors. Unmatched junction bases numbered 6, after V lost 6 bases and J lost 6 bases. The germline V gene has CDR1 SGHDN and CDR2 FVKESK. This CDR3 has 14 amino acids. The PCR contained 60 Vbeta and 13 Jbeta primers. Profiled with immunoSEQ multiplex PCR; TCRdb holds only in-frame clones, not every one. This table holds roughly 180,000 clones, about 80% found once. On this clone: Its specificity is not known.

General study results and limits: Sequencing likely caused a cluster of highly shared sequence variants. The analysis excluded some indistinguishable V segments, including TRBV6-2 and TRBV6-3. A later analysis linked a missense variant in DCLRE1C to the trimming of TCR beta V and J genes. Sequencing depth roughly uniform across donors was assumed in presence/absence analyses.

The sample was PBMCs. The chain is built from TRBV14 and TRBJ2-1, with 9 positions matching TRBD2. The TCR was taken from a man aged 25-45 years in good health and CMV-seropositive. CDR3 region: CASRVAGAGNEQFF. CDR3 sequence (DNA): TGTGCCAGCAGAGTAGCGGGAGCGGGCAATGAGCAGTTCTTC.